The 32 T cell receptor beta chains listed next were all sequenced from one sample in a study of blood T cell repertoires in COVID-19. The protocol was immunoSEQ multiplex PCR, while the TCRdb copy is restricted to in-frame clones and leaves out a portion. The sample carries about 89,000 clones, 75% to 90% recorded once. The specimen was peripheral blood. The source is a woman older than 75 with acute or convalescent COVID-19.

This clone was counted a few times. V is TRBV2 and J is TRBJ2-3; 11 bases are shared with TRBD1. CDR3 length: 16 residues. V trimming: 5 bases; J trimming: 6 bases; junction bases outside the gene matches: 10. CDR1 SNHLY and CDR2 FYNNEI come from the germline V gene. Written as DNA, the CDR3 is TGTGCCAGCAGTCAGCCTGGGGGACAGGGGGTGGATACGCAGTATTTT. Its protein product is CASSQPGGQGVDTQYF.

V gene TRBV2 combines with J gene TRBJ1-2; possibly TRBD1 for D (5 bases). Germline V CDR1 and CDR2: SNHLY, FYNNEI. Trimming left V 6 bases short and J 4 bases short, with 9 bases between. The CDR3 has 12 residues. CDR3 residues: CASRGTVYGYTF. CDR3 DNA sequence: TGTGCCAGCAGGGGGACTGTCTATGGCTACACCTTC.

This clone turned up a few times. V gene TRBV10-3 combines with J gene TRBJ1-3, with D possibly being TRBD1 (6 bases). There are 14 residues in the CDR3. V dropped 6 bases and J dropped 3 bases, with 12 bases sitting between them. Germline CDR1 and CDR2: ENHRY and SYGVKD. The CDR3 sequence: CAIRQGLGGNTIYF. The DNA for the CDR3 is TGTGCCATCAGACAGGGACTAGGTGGAAACACCATATATTTT.

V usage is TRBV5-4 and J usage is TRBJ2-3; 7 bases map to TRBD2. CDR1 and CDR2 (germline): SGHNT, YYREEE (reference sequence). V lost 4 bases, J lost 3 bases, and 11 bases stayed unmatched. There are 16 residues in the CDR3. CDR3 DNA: TGTGCCAGCAGCCATCCGTTAGGGGAGGGGACAGATACGCAGTATTTT. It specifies CASSHPLGEGTDTQYF.

CDR3 protein: CAWSKQGVYEQYF. CDR3 DNA: TGTGCCTGGAGTAAACAGGGGGTTTACGAGCAGTACTTC. The genes are TRBV30 and TRBJ2-7; 8 nucleotides agree with TRBD1. The CDR3 contains 13 residues. J was trimmed by 4 bases and V by 2 bases; bases with no gene match: 4. The germline CDR1 and CDR2 sequences are GTSNPN and SVGIG (reference sequence).

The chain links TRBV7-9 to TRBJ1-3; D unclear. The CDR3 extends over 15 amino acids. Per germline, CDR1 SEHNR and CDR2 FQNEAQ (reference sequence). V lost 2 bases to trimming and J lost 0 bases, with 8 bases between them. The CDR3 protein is CASSLHGGSGNTIYF. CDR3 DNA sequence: TGTGCCAGCAGCTTACACGGAGGCTCTGGAAACACCATATATTTT.

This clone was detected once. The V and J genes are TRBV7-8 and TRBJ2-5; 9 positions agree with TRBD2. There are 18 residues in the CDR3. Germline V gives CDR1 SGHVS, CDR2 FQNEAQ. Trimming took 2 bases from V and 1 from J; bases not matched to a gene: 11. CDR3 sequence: CASSLWEGLAGIQETQYF. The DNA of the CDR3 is TGTGCCAGCAGCTTATGGGAGGGCCTAGCGGGGATCCAAGAGACCCAGTACTTC.

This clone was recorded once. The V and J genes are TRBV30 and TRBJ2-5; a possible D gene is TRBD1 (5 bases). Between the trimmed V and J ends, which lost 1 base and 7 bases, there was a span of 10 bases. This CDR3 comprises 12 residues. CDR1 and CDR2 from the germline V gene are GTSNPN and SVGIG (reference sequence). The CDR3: CAWSEGIGTQYF. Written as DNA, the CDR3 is TGTGCCTGGAGTGAGGGGATTGGGACCCAGTACTTC.

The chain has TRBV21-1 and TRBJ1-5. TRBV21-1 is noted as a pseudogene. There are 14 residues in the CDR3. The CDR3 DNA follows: TGTGCCAGCAGCGCGGCAAATAGCAATCAGCCCCAGCATTTT. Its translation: CASSAANSNQPQHF.

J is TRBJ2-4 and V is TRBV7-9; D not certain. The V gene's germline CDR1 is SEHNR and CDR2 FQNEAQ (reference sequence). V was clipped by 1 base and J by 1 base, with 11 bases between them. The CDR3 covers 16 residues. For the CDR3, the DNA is TGTGCCAGCAGCTTAGATCCCGGTATCGCCAAAAACATTCAGTACTTC. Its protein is CASSLDPGIAKNIQYF.

The CDR3 DNA sequence: TGTGCCAGCAGCTTAGAATGGCCAGGGGCCCCTAGGGTTGAAGCTTTCTTT. Its translation: CASSLEWPGAPRVEAFF. This sequence joins TRBV7-9 and TRBJ1-1; weak D call: TRBD1 (6 bases). Germline CDR1 reads SEHNR; CDR2 reads FQNEAQ (reference sequence). The CDR3 contains 17 residues. The germline V and J ends were trimmed by 1 base and 7 bases, with 22 bases remaining between them. Looking up the rest from reference TRBV7-9 and TRBJ1-1 gives the full variable domain: DTGVSQNPRHKITKRGQNVTFRCDPISEHNRLYWYRQTLGQGPEFLTYFQNEAQLEKSRLLSDRFSAERPKGSFSTLEIQRTEQGDSAMYLCASSLEWPGAPRVEAFFGQGTRLTVV.

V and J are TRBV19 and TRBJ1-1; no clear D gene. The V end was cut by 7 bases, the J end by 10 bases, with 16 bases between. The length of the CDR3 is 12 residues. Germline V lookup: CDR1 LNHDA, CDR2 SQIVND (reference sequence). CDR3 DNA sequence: TGTGCCAGTACTCGGAGTGAGGGAAGAGCTTTCTTT. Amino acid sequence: CASTRSEGRAFF. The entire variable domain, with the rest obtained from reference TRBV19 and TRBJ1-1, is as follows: DGGITQSPKYLFRKEGQNVTLSCEQNLNHDAMYWYRQDPGQGLRLIYYSQIVNDFQKGDIAEGYSVSREKKESFPLTVTSAQKNPTAFYLCASTRSEGRAFFGQGTRLTVV.

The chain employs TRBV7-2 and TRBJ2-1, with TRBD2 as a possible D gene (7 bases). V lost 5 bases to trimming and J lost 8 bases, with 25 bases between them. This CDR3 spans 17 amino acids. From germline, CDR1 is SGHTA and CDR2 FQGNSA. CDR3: CASSLKRGGDTIDEQFF. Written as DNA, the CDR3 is TGTGCCAGCAGCCTTAAGAGGGGGGGCGACACAATAGATGAGCAGTTCTTC.

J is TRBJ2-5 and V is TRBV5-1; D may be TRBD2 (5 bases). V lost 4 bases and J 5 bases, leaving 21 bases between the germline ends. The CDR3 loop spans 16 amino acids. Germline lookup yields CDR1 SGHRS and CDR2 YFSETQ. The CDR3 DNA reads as TGCGCCAGCAGCCTCGACCCTAGCCAGTTCGGGGAGACCCAGTACTTC. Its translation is CASSLDPSQFGETQYF.

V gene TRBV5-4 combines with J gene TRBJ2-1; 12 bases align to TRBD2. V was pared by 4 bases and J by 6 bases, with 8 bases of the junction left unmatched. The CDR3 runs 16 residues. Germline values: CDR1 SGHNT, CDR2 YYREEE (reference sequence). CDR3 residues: CASSLSTSGRVNEQFF. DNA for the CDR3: TGTGCCAGCAGCCTATCGACTAGCGGGAGAGTCAATGAGCAGTTCTTC.

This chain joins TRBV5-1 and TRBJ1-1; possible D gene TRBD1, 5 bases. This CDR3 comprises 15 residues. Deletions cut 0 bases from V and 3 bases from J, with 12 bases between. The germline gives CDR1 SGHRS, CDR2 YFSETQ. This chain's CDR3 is CASSLGGGEDTEAFF. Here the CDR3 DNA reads TGCGCCAGCAGCTTGGGGGGAGGGGAGGACACTGAAGCTTTCTTT.

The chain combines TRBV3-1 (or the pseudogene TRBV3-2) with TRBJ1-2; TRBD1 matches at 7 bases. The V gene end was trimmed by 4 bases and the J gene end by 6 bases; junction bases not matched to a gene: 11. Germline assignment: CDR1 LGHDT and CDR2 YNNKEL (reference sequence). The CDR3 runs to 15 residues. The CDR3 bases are TGTGCCAGCAGCCCATGGGACAGACTGGGGGATGGCTACACCTTC. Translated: CASSPWDRLGDGYTF.

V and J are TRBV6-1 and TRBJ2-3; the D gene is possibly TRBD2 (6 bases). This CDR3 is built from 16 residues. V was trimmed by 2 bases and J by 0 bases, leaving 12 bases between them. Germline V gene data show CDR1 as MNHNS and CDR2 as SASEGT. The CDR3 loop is CASSEMGGSSTDTQYF. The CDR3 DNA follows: TGTGCCAGCAGTGAAATGGGGGGATCTAGCACAGATACGCAGTATTTT.

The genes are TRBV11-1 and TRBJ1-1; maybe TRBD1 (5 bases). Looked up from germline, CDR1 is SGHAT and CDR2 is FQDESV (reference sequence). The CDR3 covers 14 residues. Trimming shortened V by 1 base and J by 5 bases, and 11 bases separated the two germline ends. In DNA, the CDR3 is TGTGCCAGCAGCTTAGAAAGGGGAAGGACTGAAGCTTTCTTT. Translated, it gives CASSLERGRTEAFF.

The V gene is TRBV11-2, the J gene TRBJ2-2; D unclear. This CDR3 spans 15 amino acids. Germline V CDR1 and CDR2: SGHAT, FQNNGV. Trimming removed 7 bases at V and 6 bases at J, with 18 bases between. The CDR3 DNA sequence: TGTGCCAGCACCCCCACGGGTGGTTTCCCCGGGGAGCTGTTTTTT. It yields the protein CASTPTGGFPGELFF. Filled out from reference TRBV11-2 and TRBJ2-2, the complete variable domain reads EAGVAQSPRYKIIEKRQSVAFWCNPISGHATLYWYQQILGQGPKLLIQFQNNGVVDDSQLPKDRFSAERLKGVDSTLKIQPAKLEDSAVYLCASTPTGGFPGELFFGEGSRLTVL.

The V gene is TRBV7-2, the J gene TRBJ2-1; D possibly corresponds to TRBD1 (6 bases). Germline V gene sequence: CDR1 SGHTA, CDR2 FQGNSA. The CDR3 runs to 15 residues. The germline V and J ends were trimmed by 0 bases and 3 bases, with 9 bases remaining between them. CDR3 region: CASSLAQGLYNEQFF. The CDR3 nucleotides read TGTGCCAGCAGCTTAGCACAGGGTCTCTACAATGAGCAGTTCTTC.

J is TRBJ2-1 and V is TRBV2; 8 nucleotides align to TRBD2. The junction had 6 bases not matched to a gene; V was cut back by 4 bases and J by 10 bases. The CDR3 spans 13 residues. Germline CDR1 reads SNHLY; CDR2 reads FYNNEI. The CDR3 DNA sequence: TGTGCCAGCAGTGCAGTAACTAGCGGAGAGCAGTTCTTC. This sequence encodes CASSAVTSGEQFF.

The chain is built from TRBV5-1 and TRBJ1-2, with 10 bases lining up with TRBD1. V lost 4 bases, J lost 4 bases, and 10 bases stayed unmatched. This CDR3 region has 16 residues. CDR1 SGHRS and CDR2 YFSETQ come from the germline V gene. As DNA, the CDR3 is TGCGCCAGCAGCCCACGGGGACAGGGGACGACCTATGGCTACACCTTC. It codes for CASSPRGQGTTYGYTF.

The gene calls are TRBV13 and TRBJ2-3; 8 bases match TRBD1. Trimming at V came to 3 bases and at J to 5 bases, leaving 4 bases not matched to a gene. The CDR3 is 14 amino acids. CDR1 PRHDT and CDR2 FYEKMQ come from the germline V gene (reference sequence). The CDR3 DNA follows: TGTGCCAGCAGCTTGGACAGGGAGGAAGATACGCAGTATTTT. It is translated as CASSLDREEDTQYF. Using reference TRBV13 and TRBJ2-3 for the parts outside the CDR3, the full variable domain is AAGVIQSPRHLIKEKRETATLKCYPIPRHDTVYWYQQGPGQDPQFLISFYEKMQSDKGSIPDRFSAQQFSDYHSELNMSSLELGDSALYFCASSLDREEDTQYFGPGTRLTVL.

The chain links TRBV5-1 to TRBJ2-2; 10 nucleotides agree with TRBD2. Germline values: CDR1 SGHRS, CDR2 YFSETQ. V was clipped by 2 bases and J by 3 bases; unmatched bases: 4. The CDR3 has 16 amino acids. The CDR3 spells CASSFEREGYTGELFF. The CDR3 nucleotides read TGCGCCAGCAGCTTTGAGCGGGAGGGTTACACCGGGGAGCTGTTTTTT.

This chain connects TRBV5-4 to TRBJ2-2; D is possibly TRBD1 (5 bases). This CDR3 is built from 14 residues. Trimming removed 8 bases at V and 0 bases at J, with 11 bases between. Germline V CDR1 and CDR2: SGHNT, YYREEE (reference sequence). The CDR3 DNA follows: TGTGCCAGTTTACAGGAACCGAACACCGGGGAGCTGTTTTTT. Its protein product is CASLQEPNTGELFF.

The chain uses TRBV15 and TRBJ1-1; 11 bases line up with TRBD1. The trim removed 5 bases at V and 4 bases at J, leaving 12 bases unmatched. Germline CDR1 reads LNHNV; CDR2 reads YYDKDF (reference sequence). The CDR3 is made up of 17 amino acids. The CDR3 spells CATSSDRRDRGGTEAFF. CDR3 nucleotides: TGTGCCACCAGCTCAGACAGAAGGGACAGGGGGGGCACTGAAGCTTTCTTT.

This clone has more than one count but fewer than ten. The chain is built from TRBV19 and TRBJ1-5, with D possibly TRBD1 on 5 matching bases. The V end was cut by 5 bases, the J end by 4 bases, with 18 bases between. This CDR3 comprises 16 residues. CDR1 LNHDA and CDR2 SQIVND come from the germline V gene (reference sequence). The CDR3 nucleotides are TGTGCCAGTAGTCCGCCGTGGGGGGATCCAAATCAGCCCCAGCATTTT. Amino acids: CASSPPWGDPNQPQHF. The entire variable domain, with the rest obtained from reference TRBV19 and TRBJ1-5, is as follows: DGGITQSPKYLFRKEGQNVTLSCEQNLNHDAMYWYRQDPGQGLRLIYYSQIVNDFQKGDIAEGYSVSREKKESFPLTVTSAQKNPTAFYLCASSPPWGDPNQPQHFGDGTRLSIL.

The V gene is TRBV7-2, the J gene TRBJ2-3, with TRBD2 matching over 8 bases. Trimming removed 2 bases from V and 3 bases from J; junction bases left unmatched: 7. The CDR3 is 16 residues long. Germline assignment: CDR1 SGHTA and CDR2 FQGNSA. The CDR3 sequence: CASSLISGSGTDTQYF. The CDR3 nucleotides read TGTGCCAGCAGCTTAATAAGCGGGAGTGGAACAGATACGCAGTATTTT. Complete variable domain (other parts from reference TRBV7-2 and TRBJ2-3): GAGVSQSPSNKVTEKGKDVELRCDPISGHTALYWYRQSLGQGLEFLIYFQGNSAPDKSGLPSDRFSAERTGGSVSTLTIQRTQQEDSAVYLCASSLISGSGTDTQYFGPGTRLTVL.

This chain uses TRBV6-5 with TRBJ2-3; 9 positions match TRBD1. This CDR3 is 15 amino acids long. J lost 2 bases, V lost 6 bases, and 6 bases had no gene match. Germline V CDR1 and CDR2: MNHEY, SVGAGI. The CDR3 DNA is TGTGCCAGCAGGGCACAGGGGGCTTCCACAGATACGCAGTATTTT. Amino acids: CASRAQGASTDTQYF.

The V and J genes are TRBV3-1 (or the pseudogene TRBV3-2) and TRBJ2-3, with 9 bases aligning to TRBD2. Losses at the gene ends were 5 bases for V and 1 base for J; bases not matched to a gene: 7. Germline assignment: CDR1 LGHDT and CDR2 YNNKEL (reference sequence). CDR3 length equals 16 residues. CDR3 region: CASSWRRGGGTDTQYF. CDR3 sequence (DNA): TGTGCCAGCAGCTGGCGGCGGGGGGGAGGCACAGATACGCAGTATTTT.

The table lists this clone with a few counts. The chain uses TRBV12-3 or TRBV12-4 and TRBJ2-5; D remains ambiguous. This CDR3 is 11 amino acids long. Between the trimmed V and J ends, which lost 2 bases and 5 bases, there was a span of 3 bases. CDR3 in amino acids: CASSLTETQYF. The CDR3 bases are TGTGCCAGCAGTTTAACTGAGACCCAGTACTTC.